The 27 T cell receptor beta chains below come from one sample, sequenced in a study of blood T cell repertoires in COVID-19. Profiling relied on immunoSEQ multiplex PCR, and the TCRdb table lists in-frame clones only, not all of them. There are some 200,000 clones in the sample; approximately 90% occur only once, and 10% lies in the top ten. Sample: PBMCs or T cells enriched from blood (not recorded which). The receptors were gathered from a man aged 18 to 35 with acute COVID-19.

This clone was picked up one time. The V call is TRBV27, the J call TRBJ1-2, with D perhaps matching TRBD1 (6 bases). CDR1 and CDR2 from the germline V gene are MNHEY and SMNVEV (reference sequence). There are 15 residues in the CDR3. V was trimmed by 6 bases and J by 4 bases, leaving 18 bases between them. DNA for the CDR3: TGTGCCAGCAGCCCACGGACGGACAGTCTCTATGGCTACACCTTC. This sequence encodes CASSPRTDSLYGYTF.

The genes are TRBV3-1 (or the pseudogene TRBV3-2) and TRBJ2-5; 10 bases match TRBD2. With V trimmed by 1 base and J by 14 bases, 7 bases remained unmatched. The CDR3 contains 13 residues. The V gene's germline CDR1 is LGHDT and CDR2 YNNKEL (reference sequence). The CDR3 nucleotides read TGTGCCAGCAGCCAAGGCCTAACTAGCGGGAACTACTTC. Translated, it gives CASSQGLTSGNYF.

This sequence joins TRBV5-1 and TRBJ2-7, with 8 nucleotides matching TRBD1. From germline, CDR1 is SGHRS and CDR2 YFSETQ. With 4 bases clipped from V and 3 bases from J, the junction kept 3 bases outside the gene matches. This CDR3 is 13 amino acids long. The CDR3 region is CASSHRGDYEQYF. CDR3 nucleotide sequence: TGCGCCAGCAGCCACAGGGGGGACTACGAGCAGTACTTC.

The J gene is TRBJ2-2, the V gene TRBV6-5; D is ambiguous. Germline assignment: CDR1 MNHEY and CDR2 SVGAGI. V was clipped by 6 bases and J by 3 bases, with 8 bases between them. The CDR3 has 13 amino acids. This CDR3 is CASRTADTGELFF. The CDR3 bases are TGTGCCAGCAGGACCGCGGACACCGGGGAGCTGTTTTTT.

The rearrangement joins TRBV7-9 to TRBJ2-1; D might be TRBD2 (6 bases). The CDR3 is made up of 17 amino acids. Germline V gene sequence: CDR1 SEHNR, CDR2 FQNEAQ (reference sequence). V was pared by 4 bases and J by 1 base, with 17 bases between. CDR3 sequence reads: CASSSSLGLASYNEQFF. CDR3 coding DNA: TGTGCCAGCAGCTCCTCGTTGGGACTTGCTTCCTACAATGAGCAGTTCTTC.

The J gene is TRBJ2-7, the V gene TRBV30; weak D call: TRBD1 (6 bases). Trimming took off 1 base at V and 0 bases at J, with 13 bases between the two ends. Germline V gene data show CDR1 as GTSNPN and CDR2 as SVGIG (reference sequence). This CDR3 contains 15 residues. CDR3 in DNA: TGTGCCTGGAGTGCCCAACAGGGTTTCTCCTACGAGCAGTACTTC. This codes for CAWSAQQGFSYEQYF.

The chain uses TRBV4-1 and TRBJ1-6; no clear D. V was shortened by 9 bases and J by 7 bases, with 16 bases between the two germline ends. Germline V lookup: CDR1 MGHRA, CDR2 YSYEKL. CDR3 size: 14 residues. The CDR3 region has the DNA TGCGCCAGTCGGCGGGCGGGGTACAATTCACCCCTCCACTTT. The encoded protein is CASRRAGYNSPLHF.

The CDR3 bases are TGTGCCAGCCGCCCCGGACTATCCTTAAACAATGAGCAGTTCTTC. This encodes CASRPGLSLNNEQFF. V usage is TRBV9 and J usage is TRBJ2-1, with D tentatively TRBD2 (6 bases). The CDR3 covers 15 residues. CDR1 and CDR2 from the germline V gene are SGDLS and YYNGEE. V was trimmed by 7 bases and J by 5 bases, leaving 19 bases between them.

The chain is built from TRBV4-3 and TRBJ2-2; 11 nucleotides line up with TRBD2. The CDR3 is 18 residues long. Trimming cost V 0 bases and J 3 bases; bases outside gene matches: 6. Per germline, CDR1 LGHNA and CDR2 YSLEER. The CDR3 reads CASSQDWVAGGYTGELFF. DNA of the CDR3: TGCGCCAGCAGCCAAGATTGGGTAGCGGGAGGGTACACCGGGGAGCTGTTTTTT.

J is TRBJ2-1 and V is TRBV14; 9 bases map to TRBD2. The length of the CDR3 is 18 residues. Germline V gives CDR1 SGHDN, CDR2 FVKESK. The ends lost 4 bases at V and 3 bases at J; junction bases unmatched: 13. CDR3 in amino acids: CASSRTLLAGEVYNEQFF. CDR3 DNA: TGTGCCAGCAGCCGGACCCTTTTAGCGGGAGAAGTCTACAATGAGCAGTTCTTC. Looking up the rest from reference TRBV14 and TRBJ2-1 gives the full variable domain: EAGVTQFPSHSVIEKGQTVTLRCDPISGHDNLYWYRRVMGKEIKFLLHFVKESKQDESGMPNNRFLAERTGGTYSTLKVQPAELEDSGVYFCASSRTLLAGEVYNEQFFGPGTRLTVL.

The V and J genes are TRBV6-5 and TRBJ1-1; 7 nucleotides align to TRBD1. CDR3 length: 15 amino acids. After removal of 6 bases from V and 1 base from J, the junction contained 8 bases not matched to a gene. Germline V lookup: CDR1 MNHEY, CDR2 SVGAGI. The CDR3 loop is CASRRDSNSNTEAFF. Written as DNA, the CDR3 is TGTGCCAGCAGACGGGACAGCAACTCGAACACTGAAGCTTTCTTT.

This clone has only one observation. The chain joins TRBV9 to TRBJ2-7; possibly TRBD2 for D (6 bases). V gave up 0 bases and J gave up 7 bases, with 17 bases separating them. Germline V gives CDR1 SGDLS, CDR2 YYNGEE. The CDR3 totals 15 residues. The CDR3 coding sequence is TGTGCCAGCAGCGTAGCTACGTCGGCCGCGGGGGAGCAGTACTTC. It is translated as CASSVATSAAGEQYF. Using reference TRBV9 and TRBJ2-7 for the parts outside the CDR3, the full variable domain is DSGVTQTPKHLITATGQRVTLRCSPRSGDLSVYWYQQSLDQGLQFLIQYYNGEERAKGNILERFSAQQFPDLHSELNLSSLELGDSALYFCASSVATSAAGEQYFGPGTRLTVT.

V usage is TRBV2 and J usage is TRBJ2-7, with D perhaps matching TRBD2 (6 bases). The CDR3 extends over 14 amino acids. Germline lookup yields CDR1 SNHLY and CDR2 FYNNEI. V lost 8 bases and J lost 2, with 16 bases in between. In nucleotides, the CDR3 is TGTGCCAGCGATGTAGCGGAGCGTCCCTACGAGCAGTACTTC. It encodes CASDVAERPYEQYF.

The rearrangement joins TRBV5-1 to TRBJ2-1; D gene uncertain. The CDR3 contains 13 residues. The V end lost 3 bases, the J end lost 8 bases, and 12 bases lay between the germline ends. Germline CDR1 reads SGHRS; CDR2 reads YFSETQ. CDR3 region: CASSSGFIDEQFF. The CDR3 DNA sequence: TGCGCCAGCAGCTCCGGGTTTATCGATGAGCAGTTCTTC.

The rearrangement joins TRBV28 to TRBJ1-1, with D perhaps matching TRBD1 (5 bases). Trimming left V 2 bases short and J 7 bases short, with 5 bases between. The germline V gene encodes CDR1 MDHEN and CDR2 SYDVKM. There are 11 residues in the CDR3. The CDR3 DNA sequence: TGTGCCAGCAGTTTAAGGGGTGAAGCTTTCTTT. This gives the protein CASSLRGEAFF.

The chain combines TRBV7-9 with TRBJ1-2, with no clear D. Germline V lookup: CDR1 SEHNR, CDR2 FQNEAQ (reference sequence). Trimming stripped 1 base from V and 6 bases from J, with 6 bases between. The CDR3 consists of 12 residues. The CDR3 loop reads CASSLVPDGYTF. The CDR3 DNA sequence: TGTGCCAGCAGCTTAGTCCCGGATGGCTACACCTTC. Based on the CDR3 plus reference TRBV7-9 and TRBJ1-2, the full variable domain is DTGVSQNPRHKITKRGQNVTFRCDPISEHNRLYWYRQTLGQGPEFLTYFQNEAQLEKSRLLSDRFSAERPKGSFSTLEIQRTEQGDSAMYLCASSLVPDGYTFGSGTRLTVV.

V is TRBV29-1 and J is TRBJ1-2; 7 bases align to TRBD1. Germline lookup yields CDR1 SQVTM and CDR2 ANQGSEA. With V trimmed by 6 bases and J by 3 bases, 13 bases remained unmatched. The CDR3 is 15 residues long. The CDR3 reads CSVAKMTGYDYGYTF. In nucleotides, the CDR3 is TGCAGCGTCGCGAAGATGACAGGGTATGACTATGGCTACACCTTC. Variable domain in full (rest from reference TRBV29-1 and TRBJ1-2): SAVISQKPSRDICQRGTSLTIQCQVDSQVTMMFWYRQQPGQSLTLIATANQGSEATYESGFVIDKFPISRPNLTFSTLTVSNMSPEDSSIYLCSVAKMTGYDYGYTFGSGTRLTVV.

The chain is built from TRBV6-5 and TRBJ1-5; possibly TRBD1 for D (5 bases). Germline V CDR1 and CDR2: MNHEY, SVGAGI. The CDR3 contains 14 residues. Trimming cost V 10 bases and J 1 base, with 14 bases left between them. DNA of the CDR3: TGTGCCACCTCCTTCGACAGCAGCAATCAGCCCCAGCATTTT. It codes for CATSFDSSNQPQHF.

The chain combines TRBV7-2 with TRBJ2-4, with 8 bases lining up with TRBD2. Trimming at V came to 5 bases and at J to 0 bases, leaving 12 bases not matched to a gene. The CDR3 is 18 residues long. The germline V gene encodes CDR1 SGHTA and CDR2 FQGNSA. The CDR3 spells CASSPRRAGGLAKNIQYF. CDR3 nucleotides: TGTGCCAGCAGCCCCAGGAGGGCGGGAGGACTAGCCAAAAACATTCAGTACTTC. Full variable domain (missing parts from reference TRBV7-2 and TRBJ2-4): GAGVSQSPSNKVTEKGKDVELRCDPISGHTALYWYRQSLGQGLEFLIYFQGNSAPDKSGLPSDRFSAERTGGSVSTLTIQRTQQEDSAVYLCASSPRRAGGLAKNIQYFGAGTRLSVL.

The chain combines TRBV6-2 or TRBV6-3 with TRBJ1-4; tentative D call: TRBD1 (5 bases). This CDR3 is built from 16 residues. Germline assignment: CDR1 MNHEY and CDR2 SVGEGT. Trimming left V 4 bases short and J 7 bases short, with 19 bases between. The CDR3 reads CASSSAGGVAIEKLFF. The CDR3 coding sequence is TGTGCCAGCAGTTCCGCCGGGGGAGTCGCTATTGAAAAACTGTTTTTT.

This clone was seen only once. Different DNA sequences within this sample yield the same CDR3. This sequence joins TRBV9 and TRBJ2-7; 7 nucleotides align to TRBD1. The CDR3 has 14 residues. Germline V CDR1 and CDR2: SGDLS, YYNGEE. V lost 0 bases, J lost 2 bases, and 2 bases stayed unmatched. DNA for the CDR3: TGTGCCAGCAGCGTAGGGACAGGCCCCTACGAGCAGTACTTC. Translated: CASSVGTGPYEQYF.

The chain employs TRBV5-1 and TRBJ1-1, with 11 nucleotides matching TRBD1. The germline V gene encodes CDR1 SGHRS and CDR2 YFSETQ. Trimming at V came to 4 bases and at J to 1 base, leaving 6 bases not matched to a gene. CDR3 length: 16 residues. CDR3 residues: CASSGGTGGTNTEAFF. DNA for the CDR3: TGCGCCAGCAGCGGCGGGACAGGGGGGACGAACACTGAAGCTTTCTTT.

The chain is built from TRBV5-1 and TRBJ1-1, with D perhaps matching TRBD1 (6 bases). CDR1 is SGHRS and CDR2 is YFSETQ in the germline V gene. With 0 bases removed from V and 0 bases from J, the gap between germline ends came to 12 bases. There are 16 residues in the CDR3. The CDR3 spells CASSLALGQMNTEAFF. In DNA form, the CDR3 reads TGCGCCAGCAGCTTGGCCCTCGGACAGATGAACACTGAAGCTTTCTTT.

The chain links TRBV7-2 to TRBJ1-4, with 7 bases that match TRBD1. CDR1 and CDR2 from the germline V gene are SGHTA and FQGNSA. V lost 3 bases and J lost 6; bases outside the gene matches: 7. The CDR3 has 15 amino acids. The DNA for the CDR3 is TGTGCCAGCAGCTTGGTTTCCGGGACAGATGAAAAACTGTTTTTT. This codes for CASSLVSGTDEKLFF.

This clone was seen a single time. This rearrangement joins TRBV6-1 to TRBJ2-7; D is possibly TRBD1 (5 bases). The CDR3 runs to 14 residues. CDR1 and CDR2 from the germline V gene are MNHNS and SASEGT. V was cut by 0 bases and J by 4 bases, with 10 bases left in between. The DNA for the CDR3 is TGTGCCAGCAGTGAAGCCCTCCAGGGTTACGAGCAGTACTTC. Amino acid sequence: CASSEALQGYEQYF.

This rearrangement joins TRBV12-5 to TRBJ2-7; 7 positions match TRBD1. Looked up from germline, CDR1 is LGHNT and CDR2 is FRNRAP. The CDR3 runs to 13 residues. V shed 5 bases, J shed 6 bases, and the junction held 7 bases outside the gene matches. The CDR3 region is CASGPTGQIEQYF. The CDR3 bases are TGTGCTAGTGGTCCGACGGGACAGATCGAGCAGTACTTC.

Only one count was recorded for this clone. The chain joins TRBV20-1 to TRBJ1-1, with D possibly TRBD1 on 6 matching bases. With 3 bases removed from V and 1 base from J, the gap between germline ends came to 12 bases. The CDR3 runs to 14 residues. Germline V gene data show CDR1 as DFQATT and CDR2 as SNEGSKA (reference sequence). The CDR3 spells CSASNQGGNTEAFF. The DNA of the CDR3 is TGCAGTGCTAGTAACCAAGGGGGGAACACTGAAGCTTTCTTT.